A single sample is the source of the 14 T cell receptor beta chains below, sequenced in a study of Ad26.COV2.S vaccination and SARS-CoV-2 variants. Sequencing used immunoSEQ multiplex PCR; TCRdb keeps in-frame clones, though not all of them. The sample lists around 340,000 clones; less than 90% were seen once. The treatment is: roughly 19 received Ad26.COV2.S at low or high dose, single or two shots; a few received placebo; per-sample allocation not given. Day 63 following the first vaccine or placebo injection was when the samples were taken. The sequences come from peripheral blood, collected in a trial of Ad26.COV2.S vaccine versus placebo. The receptors stem from a person aged 18 to 65 who received the Ad26.COV2.S COVID-19 vaccine or a placebo.

The chain links TRBV24-1 to TRBJ2-1; 10 bases match TRBD2. The CDR3 totals 16 residues. V was pared by 3 bases and J by 2 bases, with 3 bases of the junction left unmatched. CDR1 and CDR2 (germline): KGHDR, SFDVKD. The CDR3, as DNA: TGTGCCACCAGTGATCCAAGCGGGAGGGCCTACAATGAGCAGTTCTTC. Its translation is CATSDPSGRAYNEQFF.

This chain links TRBV5-3 with TRBJ2-7; D is perhaps TRBD1 (5 bases). TRBV5-3 falls under the ORF class, with uncertain function. Trimming removed 0 bases at V and 6 bases at J, with 10 bases between. The CDR3 loop spans 13 amino acids. The DNA of the CDR3 is TGTGCCAGAAGCTTGGTAGGGGTGCGCGAGCAGTACTTC. This gives the protein CARSLVGVREQYF.

The sample holds one count of this clone. The chain uses TRBV29-1 and TRBJ2-3; D is undetermined. The CDR3 is made up of 10 amino acids. Trimming removed 1 base at V and 4 bases at J, with 0 bases between. Germline V gene lookup returns CDR1 SQVTM and CDR2 ANQGSEA. As DNA, the CDR3 is TGCAGCGTTGAAGCAGATACGCAGTATTTT. It encodes CSVEADTQYF.

This chain joins TRBV6-2 or TRBV6-3 and TRBJ2-1, with 9 bases matching TRBD1. The CDR3 is made up of 16 amino acids. V was pared by 6 bases and J by 6 bases, with 12 bases of the junction left unmatched. Germline lookup yields CDR1 MNHEY and CDR2 SVGEGT. The CDR3 DNA sequence: TGTGCCAGCAGCCGCAGGCCTCCGACAGGGGGCAATGAGCAGTTCTTC. Its translation: CASSRRPPTGGNEQFF.

The V gene is TRBV27, the J gene TRBJ2-1; 9 bases are a match to TRBD2. The length of the CDR3 is 15 residues. CDR1 is MNHEY, CDR2 SMNVEV, per germline (reference sequence). With V trimmed by 5 bases and J by 5 bases, 7 bases remained unmatched. The CDR3 is CASSPGLASNNEQFF. The CDR3 DNA reads as TGTGCCAGCAGTCCTGGACTAGCGTCCAACAATGAGCAGTTCTTC.

This sequence joins TRBV4-3 and TRBJ1-6; maybe TRBD1 (5 bases). Germline lookup yields CDR1 LGHNA and CDR2 YSLEER. Trimming stripped 4 bases from V and 6 bases from J, with 16 bases between. The CDR3 length is 16 residues. In DNA form, the CDR3 reads TGCGCCAGCAGCCGCACGAGGGGACTCCCTAATTCACCCCTCCACTTT. This sequence encodes CASSRTRGLPNSPLHF.

This chain joins TRBV5-4 and TRBJ2-5, with TRBD1 matching 10 bases. The CDR3 is made up of 15 amino acids. The ends lost 4 bases at V and 4 bases at J; junction bases unmatched: 7. CDR1 and CDR2 (germline): SGHNT, YYREEE (reference sequence). CDR3 sequence (DNA): TGTGCCAGCAGCCGGGGACAGGGGTTTGTAGAGACCCAGTACTTC. Encoded protein: CASSRGQGFVETQYF.

This clone was seen a single time. This chain uses TRBV4-3 with TRBJ2-7, with 7 bases matching TRBD1. Losses at the gene ends were 0 bases for V and 1 base for J; bases not matched to a gene: 9. This CDR3 is built from 17 residues. From germline, CDR1 is LGHNA and CDR2 YSLEER. CDR3 sequence (DNA): TGCGCCAGCAGCCAAGATAGACTCCAGGGGGTTTCCTACGAGCAGTACTTC. Translated: CASSQDRLQGVSYEQYF.

The chain employs TRBV5-6 and TRBJ2-5; D unclear. V lost 4 bases to trimming and J lost 5 bases, with 9 bases between them. The germline gives CDR1 SGHDT, CDR2 YYEEEE. This CDR3 contains 12 residues. The chain's CDR3 is CASSPLGETQYF. CDR3 coding DNA: TGTGCCAGCAGCCCCCTAGGCGAGACCCAGTACTTC.

V and J are TRBV2 and TRBJ2-3; perhaps TRBD2 as D (6 bases). Per germline, CDR1 SNHLY and CDR2 FYNNEI. The V end was cut by 7 bases, the J end by 3 bases, with 26 bases between. This CDR3 is built from 18 residues. CDR3 bases: TGTGCCAGCAAGTTCCGGGACTCCTTCACCGGCATAACAGATACGCAGTATTTT. This codes for CASKFRDSFTGITDTQYF.

The chain joins TRBV6-5 to TRBJ1-2; TRBD1 aligns across 7 bases. The CDR3 contains 13 residues. Germline V gene sequence: CDR1 MNHEY, CDR2 SVGAGI. The J segment lost 6 bases and the V segment lost 6 bases, leaving 7 bases of the junction unmatched. The CDR3 DNA sequence: TGTGCCAGCAGGGATGAGGACAGGCATGGCTACACCTTC. Translation: CASRDEDRHGYTF.

The CDR3 nucleotides are TGTGCCAGCAGAAACTCTGGGGGCACCGGGGAGCTGTTTTTT. It is translated as CASRNSGGTGELFF. The rearrangement links TRBV6-5 to TRBJ2-2; D possibly uses TRBD1 or TRBD2 (5 bases each). Germline-derived CDR1 and CDR2 are MNHEY and SVGAGI. The CDR3 is made up of 14 amino acids. V was clipped by 6 bases and J by 4 bases, with 12 bases between them.

The V gene is TRBV6-2 or TRBV6-3, the J gene TRBJ2-7; D possibly corresponds to TRBD2 (6 bases). There are 15 residues in the CDR3. Germline CDR1 is MNHEY and CDR2 is SVGEGT. V was trimmed by 6 bases and J by 0 bases, leaving 15 bases between them. The CDR3 region is CASSRPGLGSYEQYF. Here the CDR3 DNA reads TGTGCCAGCAGCCGGCCGGGACTGGGCTCCTACGAGCAGTACTTC.

This sequence joins TRBV9 and TRBJ2-5; TRBD2 matches at 13 bases. With 4 bases clipped from V and 1 base from J, the junction kept 4 bases outside the gene matches. The CDR3 spans 16 residues. Germline lookup yields CDR1 SGDLS and CDR2 YYNGEE. The chain's CDR3 is CASSPRLAGGQETQYF. DNA of the CDR3: TGTGCCAGCAGCCCGCGACTAGCGGGAGGCCAAGAGACCCAGTACTTC.